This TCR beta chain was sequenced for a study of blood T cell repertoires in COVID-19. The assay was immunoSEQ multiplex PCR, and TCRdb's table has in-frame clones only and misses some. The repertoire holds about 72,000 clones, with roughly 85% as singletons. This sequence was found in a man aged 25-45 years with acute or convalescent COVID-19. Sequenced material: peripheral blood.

CDR3 nucleotides: TGCGCCAGCAGCTACGTAGGGGGCGCCGGCGACACTGAAGCTTTCTTT. Its protein product is CASSYVGGAGDTEAFF. The V gene is TRBV5-1, the J gene TRBJ1-1; 7 nucleotides line up with TRBD1. The CDR3 runs 16 residues. CDR1 SGHRS and CDR2 YFSETQ come from the germline V gene. The V and J ends lost 3 bases and 3 bases, in that order; junction bases with no gene match: 11. Drawing the rest from reference TRBV5-1 and TRBJ1-1, the complete variable domain is KAGVTQTPRYLIKTRGQQVTLSCSPISGHRSVSWYQQTPGQGLQFLFEYFSETQRNKGNFPGRFSGRQFSNSRSEMNVSTLELGDSALYLCASSYVGGAGDTEAFFGQGTRLTVV.